This TCR beta chain was captured by sequencing in a study of CD8+ T cells in alopecia areata. Sequencing used cDNA as its template, made by extracting RNA and reverse transcribing it. Sequencing was performed with immunoSEQ multiplex PCR; in TCRdb, only in-frame clones are kept and a portion is missing. Of 150,000 to 200,000 clones listed, about 47% are singletons. This CDR3 has 12 amino acids. V was pared by 0 bases and J by 5 bases, with 5 bases between. CDR1 is PRHDT, CDR2 FYEKMQ, per germline (reference sequence). The treatment here: oral pan-JAK inhibitor, 5-10 mg twice daily. This sequence originates from a human donor with alopecia areata. The material was CD8+ T cells sorted from blood, obtained around week 53, from a patient treated with tofacitinib. The rearrangement joins TRBV13 to TRBJ2-7; D is unresolved. CDR3 region: CASSLGTHEQYF. The CDR3 region has the DNA TGTGCCAGCAGCTTAGGAACACACGAGCAGTACTTC.